The 13 T cell receptor beta chains presented below share a single source sample, sequenced in a study of sequential checkpoint blockade in melanoma. Using immunoSEQ multiplex PCR, the repertoire was profiled, and TCRdb retains in-frame clones only, with some absent. The repertoire holds some 6,600 clones, approximately 30% seen once, with 23% in the top ten. Regarding treatment: randomized to nivolumab then ipilimumab (arm A) or the reverse (arm B). The sample consisted of tumor tissue (inferred from file names), taken from a patient given nivolumab and ipilimumab in sequence. The receptor set was obtained from a human donor with melanoma.

CDR3 nucleotide sequence: TGTGCCAGCAGCCCCTGGGGGAGTTTGGGTGTCACTGAAGCTTTCTTT. As protein: CASSPWGSLGVTEAFF. V and J are TRBV11-3 and TRBJ1-1; the D gene is possibly TRBD1 (5 bases). Per the germline V gene, CDR1 is SGHNT and CDR2 is YENEEA. Deletions cut 5 bases from V and 4 bases from J, with 20 bases between. The CDR3 runs 16 residues.

The chain employs TRBV18 and TRBJ2-7; 9 bases are a match to TRBD2. V trimming: 2 bases; J trimming: 3 bases; junction bases outside the gene matches: 5. This CDR3 region has 15 residues. Germline V gives CDR1 KGHSH, CDR2 LQKENI. CDR3 region: CASSPGLAGIYEQYF. DNA for the CDR3: TGTGCCAGCTCACCAGGCCTAGCGGGAATCTACGAGCAGTACTTC. The whole variable domain, filled in from reference TRBV18 and TRBJ2-7, reads NAGVMQNPRHLVRRRGQEARLRCSPMKGHSHVYWYRQLPEEGLKFMVYLQKENIIDESGMPKERFSAEFPKEGPSILRIQQVVRGDSAAYFCASSPGLAGIYEQYFGPGTRLTVT.

A few counts support this clone. V gene TRBV10-3 combines with J gene TRBJ2-3, with a tentative D call TRBD2 (6 bases). V was cut by 2 bases and J by 4 bases, with 10 bases left in between. CDR1 ENHRY and CDR2 SYGVKD come from the germline V gene. The CDR3 sequence is 14 residues long. CDR3 amino acids: CAISEGGEADTQYF. The CDR3 DNA sequence: TGTGCCATCAGTGAGGGTGGGGAGGCAGATACGCAGTATTTT.

This clone was counted ten times or more. The genes are TRBV6-8 and TRBJ2-7, with a tentative D call TRBD1 (5 bases). Per the germline V gene, CDR1 is MNHGY and CDR2 is SAAAGT. The CDR3 is 14 residues long. V was trimmed by 6 bases and J by 2 bases, leaving 14 bases between them. The CDR3 DNA follows: TGTGCCAGCAGCATCGTTGGGGCCCCCTACGAGCAGTACTTC. Its protein is CASSIVGAPYEQYF.

This chain connects TRBV9 to TRBJ1-2; 8 bases map to TRBD1. This CDR3 spans 16 amino acids. Germline CDR1 SGDLS, CDR2 YYNGEE. With 8 bases clipped from V and 4 bases from J, the junction kept 16 bases outside the gene matches. The CDR3 DNA is TGTGCCAGGACTCAAAGCCCCTGGACAGGGCTCTATGGCTACACCTTC. It translates to CARTQSPWTGLYGYTF.

The sample holds a few counts of this clone. The chain carries TRBV19 and TRBJ1-5; D remains ambiguous. CDR1 is LNHDA, CDR2 SQIVND, per germline (reference sequence). This CDR3 is built from 12 residues. The germline V and J ends were trimmed by 4 bases and 9 bases, with 10 bases remaining between them. The DNA for the CDR3 is TGTGCCAGTAGTACAATTTTAGGGCCCCAGCATTTT. Protein: CASSTILGPQHF.

This clone was counted a few times. The chain links TRBV4-1 to TRBJ2-7, with D tentatively TRBD1 or TRBD2 (5 bases each). This CDR3 contains 15 residues. Germline V gene sequence: CDR1 MGHRA, CDR2 YSYEKL. The germline V and J ends were trimmed by 3 bases and 2 bases, with 14 bases remaining between them. CDR3 residues: CASSHETGTTYEQYF. CDR3 DNA sequence: TGCGCCAGCAGCCACGAAACCGGGACCACCTACGAGCAGTACTTC.

This clone appeared once. The chain has TRBV18 and TRBJ2-7; D remains ambiguous. The V and J ends lost 2 bases and 3 bases respectively, with 23 bases between them. Germline assignment: CDR1 KGHSH and CDR2 LQKENI. The CDR3 covers 18 residues. The CDR3 DNA reads TGTGCCAGCTCACCATATTCCCCCCGGGCCACCCGGATCTACGAGCAGTACTTC. This sequence encodes CASSPYSPRATRIYEQYF.

Judged by abundance, this clone is large (0.1 to 1%). The V and J genes are TRBV28 and TRBJ1-2, with D tentatively TRBD1 (6 bases). Germline lookup yields CDR1 MDHEN and CDR2 SYDVKM. Trimming cost V 7 bases and J 1 base, with 19 bases left between them. This CDR3 region has 16 residues. The CDR3 region has the DNA TGTGCCAGCATGGGTCGTGGGGGGCCTGTTAACTATGGCTACACCTTC. Translated: CASMGRGGPVNYGYTF.

Points on this clone: At one of its ends the junction is not consistent with the germline gene, which may arise from a read error. DNA for the CDR3: TGTGCCAACAGTCAGGGAAACGACAATGAGCAGTTCTTC. It specifies CANSQGNDNEQFF. This chain links TRBV10-3 with TRBJ2-1; tentatively, D is TRBD1 (5 bases). The germline V gene has CDR1 ENHRY and CDR2 SYGVKD. The CDR3 has 13 residues.

The chain employs TRBV19 and TRBJ2-7; 13 nucleotides agree with TRBD2. V trimming: 5 bases; J trimming: 4 bases; junction bases outside the gene matches: 8. This CDR3 is built from 16 residues. Germline V gives CDR1 LNHDA, CDR2 SQIVND (reference sequence). CDR3 bases: TGTGCCAGTAGTCCCGGACTAGCGGGAGTCCGTTACGAGCAGTACTTC. The encoded protein is CASSPGLAGVRYEQYF.

This clone has a handful of counts. The chain employs TRBV6-8 and TRBJ1-1; no reliable D call. CDR1 and CDR2 from the germline V gene are MNHGY and SAAAGT. V lost 0 bases and J lost 4, with 9 bases in between. This CDR3 has 14 residues. CDR3 sequence reads: CASSYSEWGTEAFF. The CDR3 DNA reads as TGTGCCAGCAGTTACTCGGAGTGGGGCACTGAAGCTTTCTTT.

The gene calls are TRBV18 and TRBJ1-2; D unresolved. V was trimmed by 4 bases and J by 1 base, leaving 16 bases between them. The CDR3 covers 16 residues. Per germline, CDR1 KGHSH and CDR2 LQKENI. The CDR3 loop is CASSRSGNQLNYGYTF. The CDR3 DNA follows: TGTGCCAGCTCACGTAGCGGGAACCAACTTAACTATGGCTACACCTTC.